One T cell receptor beta chain is described in this entry. Looked up from germline, CDR1 is SGHRS and CDR2 is YFSETQ. The CDR3 runs to 16 residues. V lost 0 bases and J lost 6, with 16 bases in between. Assay: immunoSEQ multiplex PCR; the TCRdb copy retains only in-frame clones and omits some. The sample contains around 35,000 clones, roughly 85% of which appear only once. These data originate in a study of CD4 T cells in relation to SARS-CoV-2 and coronaviruses. The receptor comes from an adult with COVID-19. Sequenced material: memory CD4+ T cells from PBMCs. The chain combines TRBV5-1 with TRBJ2-4, with D perhaps matching TRBD2 (6 bases). CDR3 sequence: CASSLVSRGTTNIQYF. In DNA form, the CDR3 reads TGCGCCAGCAGCTTGGTGAGCCGCGGGACCACAAACATTCAGTACTTC.